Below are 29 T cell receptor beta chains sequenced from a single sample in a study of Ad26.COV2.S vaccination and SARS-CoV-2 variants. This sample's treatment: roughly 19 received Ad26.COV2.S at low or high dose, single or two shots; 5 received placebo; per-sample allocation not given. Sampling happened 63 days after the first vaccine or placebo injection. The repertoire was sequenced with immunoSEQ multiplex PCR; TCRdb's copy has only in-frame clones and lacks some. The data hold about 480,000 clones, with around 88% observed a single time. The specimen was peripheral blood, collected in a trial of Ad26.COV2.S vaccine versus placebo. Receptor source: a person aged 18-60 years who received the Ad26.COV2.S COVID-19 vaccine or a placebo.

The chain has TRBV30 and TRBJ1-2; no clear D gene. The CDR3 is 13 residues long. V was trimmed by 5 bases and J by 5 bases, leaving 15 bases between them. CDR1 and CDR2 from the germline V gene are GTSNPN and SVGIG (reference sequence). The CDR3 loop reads CAWANSGDYGYTF. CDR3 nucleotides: TGTGCCTGGGCAAATTCAGGAGATTATGGCTACACCTTC.

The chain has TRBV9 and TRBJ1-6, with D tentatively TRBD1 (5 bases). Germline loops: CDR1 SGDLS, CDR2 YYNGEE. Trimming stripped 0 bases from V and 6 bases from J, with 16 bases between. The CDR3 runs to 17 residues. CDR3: CASSVEGRGHPNSPLHF. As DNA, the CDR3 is TGTGCCAGCAGCGTAGAGGGAAGAGGACACCCTAATTCACCCCTCCACTTT.

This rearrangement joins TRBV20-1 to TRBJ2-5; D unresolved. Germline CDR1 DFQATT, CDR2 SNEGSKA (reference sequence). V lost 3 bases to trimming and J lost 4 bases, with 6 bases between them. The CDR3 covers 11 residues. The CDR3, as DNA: TGCAGTGCTAGTCTAACAGAGACCCAGTACTTC. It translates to CSASLTETQYF.

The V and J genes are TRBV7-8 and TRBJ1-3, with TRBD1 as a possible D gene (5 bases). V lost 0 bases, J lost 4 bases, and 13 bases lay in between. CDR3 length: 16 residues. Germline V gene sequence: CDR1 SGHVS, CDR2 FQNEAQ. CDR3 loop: CASSLASRGPGNTIYF. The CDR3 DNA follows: TGTGCCAGCAGCTTAGCCAGCCGGGGCCCCGGAAACACCATATATTTT.

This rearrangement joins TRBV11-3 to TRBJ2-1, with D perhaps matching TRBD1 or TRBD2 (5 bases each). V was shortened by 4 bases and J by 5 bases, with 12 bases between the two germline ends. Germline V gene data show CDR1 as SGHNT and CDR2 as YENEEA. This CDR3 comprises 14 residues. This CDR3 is CASSWGRGNNEQFF. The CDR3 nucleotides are TGTGCCAGCAGCTGGGGACGGGGAAACAATGAGCAGTTCTTC. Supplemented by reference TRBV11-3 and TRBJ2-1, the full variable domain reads EAGVVQSPRYKIIEKKQPVAFWCNPISGHNTLYWYLQNLGQGPELLIRYENEEAVDDSQLPKDRFSAERLKGVDSTLKIQPAELGDSAVYLCASSWGRGNNEQFFGPGTRLTVL.

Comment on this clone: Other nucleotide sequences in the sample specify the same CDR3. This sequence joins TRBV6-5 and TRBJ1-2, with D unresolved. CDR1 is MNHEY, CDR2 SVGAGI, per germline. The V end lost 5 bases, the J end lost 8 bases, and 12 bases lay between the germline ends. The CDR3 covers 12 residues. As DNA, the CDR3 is TGTGCCAGCAGTCCTTCCGGGTTGGGCTACACCTTC. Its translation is CASSPSGLGYTF.

The CDR3 DNA follows: TGTGCCAGCAGTCACCCTAGCGGGAGGGCAAAGACAGATACGCAGTATTTT. As protein: CASSHPSGRAKTDTQYF. The V call is TRBV6-6, the J call TRBJ2-3; 12 bases match TRBD2. The CDR3 consists of 17 residues. Germline lookup yields CDR1 MNHNY and CDR2 SVGAGI (reference sequence). Germline trimming cut 5 bases from V and 3 bases from J; bases unmatched to any gene: 9.

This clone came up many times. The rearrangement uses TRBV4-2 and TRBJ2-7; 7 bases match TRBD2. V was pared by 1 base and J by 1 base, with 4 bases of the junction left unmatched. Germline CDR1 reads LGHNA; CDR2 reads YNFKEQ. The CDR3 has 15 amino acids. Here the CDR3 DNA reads TGTGCCAGCAGCCAAGTGGGCGGGGGTTCCTACGAGCAGTACTTC. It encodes CASSQVGGGSYEQYF.

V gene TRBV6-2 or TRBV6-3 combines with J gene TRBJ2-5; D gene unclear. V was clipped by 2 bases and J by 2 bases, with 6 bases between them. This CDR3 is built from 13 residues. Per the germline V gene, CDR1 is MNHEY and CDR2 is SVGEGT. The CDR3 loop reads CASSYPQQETQYF. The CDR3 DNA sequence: TGTGCCAGCAGTTACCCCCAGCAAGAGACCCAGTACTTC.

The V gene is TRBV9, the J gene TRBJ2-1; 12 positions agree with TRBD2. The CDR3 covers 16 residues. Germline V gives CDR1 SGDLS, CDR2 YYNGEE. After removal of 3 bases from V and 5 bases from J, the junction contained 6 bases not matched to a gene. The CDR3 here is CASSGGTSGLNNEQFF. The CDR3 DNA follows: TGTGCCAGCAGCGGGGGGACTAGCGGGCTTAACAATGAGCAGTTCTTC.

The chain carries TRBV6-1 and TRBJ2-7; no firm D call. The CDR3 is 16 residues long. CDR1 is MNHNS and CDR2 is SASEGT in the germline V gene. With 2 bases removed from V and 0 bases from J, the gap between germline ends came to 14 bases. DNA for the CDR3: TGTGCCAGCAGTGAAATCGGCAGTGACTCCTCCTACGAGCAGTACTTC. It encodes CASSEIGSDSSYEQYF.

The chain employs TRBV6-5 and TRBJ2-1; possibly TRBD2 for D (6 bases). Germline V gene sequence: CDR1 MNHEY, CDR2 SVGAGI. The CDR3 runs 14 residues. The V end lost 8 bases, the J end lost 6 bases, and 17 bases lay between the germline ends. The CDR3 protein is CASGLGTPTNEQFF. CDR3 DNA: TGTGCCAGCGGCCTCGGGACTCCTACCAATGAGCAGTTCTTC.

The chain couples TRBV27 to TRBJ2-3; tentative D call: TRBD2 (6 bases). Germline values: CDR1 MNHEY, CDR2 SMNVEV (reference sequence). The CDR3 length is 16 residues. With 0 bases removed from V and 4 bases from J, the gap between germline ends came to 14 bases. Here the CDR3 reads CASSLSIAVRADTQYF. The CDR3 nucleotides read TGTGCCAGCAGTTTATCGATAGCGGTCAGAGCAGATACGCAGTATTTT.

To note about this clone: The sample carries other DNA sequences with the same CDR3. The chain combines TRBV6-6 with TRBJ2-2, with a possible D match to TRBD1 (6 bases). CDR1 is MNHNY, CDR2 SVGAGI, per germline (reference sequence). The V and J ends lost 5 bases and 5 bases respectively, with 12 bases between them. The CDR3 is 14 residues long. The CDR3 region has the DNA TGTGCCAGCAGTCTAACAGGGAATACCGGGGAGCTGTTTTTT. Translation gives CASSLTGNTGELFF.

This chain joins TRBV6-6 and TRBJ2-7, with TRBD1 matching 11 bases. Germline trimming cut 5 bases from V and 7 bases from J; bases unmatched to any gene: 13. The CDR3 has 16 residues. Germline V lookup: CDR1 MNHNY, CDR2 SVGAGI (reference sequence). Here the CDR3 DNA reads TGTGCCAGCAGTCCCGGCTCCGGGACAGGGGGTTATGAGCAGTACTTC. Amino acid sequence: CASSPGSGTGGYEQYF.

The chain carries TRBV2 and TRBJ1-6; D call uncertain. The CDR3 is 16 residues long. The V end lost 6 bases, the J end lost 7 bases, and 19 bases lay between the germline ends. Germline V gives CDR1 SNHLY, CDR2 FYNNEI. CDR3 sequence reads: CASSNEIPGRNSPLHF. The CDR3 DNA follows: TGTGCCAGCAGCAACGAGATCCCTGGGCGGAATTCACCCCTCCACTTT.

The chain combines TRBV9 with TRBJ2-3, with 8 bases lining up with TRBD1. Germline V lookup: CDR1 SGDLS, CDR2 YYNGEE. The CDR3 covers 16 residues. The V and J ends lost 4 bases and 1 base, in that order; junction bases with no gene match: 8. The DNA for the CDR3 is TGTGCCAGCAGCATAGCCGGGACAGGACGCACAGATACGCAGTATTTT. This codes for CASSIAGTGRTDTQYF.

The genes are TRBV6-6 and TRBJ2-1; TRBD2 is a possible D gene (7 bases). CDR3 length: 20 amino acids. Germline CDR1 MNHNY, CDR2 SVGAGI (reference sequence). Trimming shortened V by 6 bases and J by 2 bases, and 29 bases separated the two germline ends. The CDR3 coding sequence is TGTGCCAGCAGCGACAGGACCGTTAGGGGGAGACTAGCCCCCTACAATGAGCAGTTCTTC. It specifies CASSDRTVRGRLAPYNEQFF.

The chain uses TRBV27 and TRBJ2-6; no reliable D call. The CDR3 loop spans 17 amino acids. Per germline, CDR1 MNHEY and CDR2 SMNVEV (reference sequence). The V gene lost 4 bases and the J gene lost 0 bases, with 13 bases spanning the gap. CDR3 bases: TGTGCCAGCAGTTCACCCGCCGGTTCCTCTGGGGCCAACGTCCTGACTTTC. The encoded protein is CASSSPAGSSGANVLTF.

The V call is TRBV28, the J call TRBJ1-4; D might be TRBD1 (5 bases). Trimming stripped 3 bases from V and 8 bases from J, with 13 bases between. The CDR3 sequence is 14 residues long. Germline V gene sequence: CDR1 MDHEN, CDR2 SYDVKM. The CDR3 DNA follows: TGTGCCAGCAGTTTGCCGGGGCTTGGGGAAAAACTGTTTTTT. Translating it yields CASSLPGLGEKLFF.

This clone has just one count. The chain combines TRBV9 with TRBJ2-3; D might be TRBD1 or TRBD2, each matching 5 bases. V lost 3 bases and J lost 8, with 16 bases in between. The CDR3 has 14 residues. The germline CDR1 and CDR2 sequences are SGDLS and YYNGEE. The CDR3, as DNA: TGTGCCAGCAGCGCGGGGCAGTCCGAGCGTACGCAGTATTTT. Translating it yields CASSAGQSERTQYF.

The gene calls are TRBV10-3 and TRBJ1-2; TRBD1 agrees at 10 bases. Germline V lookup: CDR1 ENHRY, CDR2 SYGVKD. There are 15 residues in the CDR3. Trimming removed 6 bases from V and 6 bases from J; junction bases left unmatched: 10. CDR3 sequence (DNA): TGTGCCATCAGCCCGGGACAGGGGAGGATTGATGGCTACACCTTC. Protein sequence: CAISPGQGRIDGYTF.

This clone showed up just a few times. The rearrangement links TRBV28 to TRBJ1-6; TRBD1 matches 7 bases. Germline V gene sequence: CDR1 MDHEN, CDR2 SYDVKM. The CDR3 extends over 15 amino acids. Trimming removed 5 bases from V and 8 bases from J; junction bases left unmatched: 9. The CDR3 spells CASSLPTGKHSPLHF. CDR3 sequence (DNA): TGTGCCAGCAGTCTCCCGACAGGGAAGCATTCACCCCTCCACTTT.

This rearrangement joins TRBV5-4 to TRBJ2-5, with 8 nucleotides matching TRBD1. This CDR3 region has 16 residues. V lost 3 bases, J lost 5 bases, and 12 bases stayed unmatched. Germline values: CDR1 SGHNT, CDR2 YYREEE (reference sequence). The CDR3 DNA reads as TGTGCCAGCAGCTCGAGGACAGGGAGAGTCCTGGAGACCCAGTACTTC. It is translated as CASSSRTGRVLETQYF.

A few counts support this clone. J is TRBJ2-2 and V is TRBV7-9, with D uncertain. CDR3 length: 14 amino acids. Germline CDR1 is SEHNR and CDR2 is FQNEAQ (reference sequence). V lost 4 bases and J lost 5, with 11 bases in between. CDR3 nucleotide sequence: TGTGCCAGCAGCTCCTACGACGTAACCGGGGAGCTGTTTTTT. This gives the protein CASSSYDVTGELFF.

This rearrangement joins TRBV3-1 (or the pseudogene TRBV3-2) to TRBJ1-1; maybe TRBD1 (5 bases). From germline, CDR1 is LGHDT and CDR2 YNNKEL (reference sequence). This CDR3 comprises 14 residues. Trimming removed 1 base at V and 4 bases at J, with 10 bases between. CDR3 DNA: TGTGCCAGCAGCCAAGTGGCAGGGATCACTGAAGCTTTCTTT. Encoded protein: CASSQVAGITEAFF.

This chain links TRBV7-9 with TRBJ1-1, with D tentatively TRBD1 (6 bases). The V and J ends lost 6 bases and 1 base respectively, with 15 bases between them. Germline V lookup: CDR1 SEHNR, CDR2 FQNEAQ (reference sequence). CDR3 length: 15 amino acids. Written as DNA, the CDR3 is TGTGCCAGCAGTAGGGGGTGGGCTGAGAACACTGAAGCTTTCTTT. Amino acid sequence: CASSRGWAENTEAFF.

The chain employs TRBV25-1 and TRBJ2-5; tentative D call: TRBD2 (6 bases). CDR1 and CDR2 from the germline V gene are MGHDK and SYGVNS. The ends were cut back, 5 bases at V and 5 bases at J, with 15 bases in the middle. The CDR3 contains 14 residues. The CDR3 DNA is TGTGCCAGCAGTACTGCAGCAGGAGGGGAGACCCAGTACTTC. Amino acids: CASSTAAGGETQYF.

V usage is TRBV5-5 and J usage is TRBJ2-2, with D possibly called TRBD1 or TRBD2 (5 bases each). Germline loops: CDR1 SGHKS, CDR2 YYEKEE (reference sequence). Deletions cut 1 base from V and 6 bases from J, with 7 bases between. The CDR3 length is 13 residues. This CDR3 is CASSLMGAGELFF. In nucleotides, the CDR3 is TGTGCCAGCAGCTTGATGGGGGCCGGGGAGCTGTTTTTT.